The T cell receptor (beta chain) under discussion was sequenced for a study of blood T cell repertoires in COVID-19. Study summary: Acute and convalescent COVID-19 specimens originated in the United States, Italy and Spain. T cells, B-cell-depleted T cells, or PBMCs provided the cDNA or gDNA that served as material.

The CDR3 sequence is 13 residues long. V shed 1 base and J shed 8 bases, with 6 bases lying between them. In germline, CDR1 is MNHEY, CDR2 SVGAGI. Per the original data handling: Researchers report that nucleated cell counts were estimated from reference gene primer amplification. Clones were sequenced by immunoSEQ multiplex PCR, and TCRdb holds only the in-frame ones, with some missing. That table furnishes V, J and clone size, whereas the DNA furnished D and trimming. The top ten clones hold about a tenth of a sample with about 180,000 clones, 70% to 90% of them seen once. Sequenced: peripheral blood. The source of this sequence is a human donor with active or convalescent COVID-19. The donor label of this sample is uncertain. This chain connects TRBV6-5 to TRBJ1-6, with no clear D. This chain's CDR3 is CASSYLRDSPLHF. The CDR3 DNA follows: TGTGCCAGCAGTTACTTGAGGGATTCACCCCTCCACTTT.